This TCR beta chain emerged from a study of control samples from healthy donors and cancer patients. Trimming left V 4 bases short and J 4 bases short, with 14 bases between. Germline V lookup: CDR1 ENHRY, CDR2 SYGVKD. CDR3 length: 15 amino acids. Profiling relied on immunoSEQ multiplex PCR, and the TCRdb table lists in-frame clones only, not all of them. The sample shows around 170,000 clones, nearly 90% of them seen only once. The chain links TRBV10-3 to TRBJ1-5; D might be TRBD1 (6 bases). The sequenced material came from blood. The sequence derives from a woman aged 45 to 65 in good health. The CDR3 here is CAISVGRGENQPQHF. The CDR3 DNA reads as TGTGCCATCAGTGTGGGCAGGGGTGAGAATCAGCCCCAGCATTTT.